Reported below is one TCR beta chain. This record belongs to a study of cytomegalovirus exposure and HLA in healthy donors. This PCR relied on a set of 60 Vbeta primers and 13 Jbeta primers. Produced via immunoSEQ multiplex PCR; TCRdb's table is partial and in-frame only. The sample holds 150,000 to 250,000 clones, roughly 85% seen once. Specimen: PBMCs. The clonotype comes from a woman in her 30s in good health and CMV-seropositive.

CDR3 nucleotide sequence: TGTGCCAGCAGCCGGACAGGGTTTAGTATAGATACGCAGTATTTT. It specifies CASSRTGFSIDTQYF. The rearrangement links TRBV7-2 to TRBJ2-3, with TRBD1 identical over 8 bases. Germline V lookup: CDR1 SGHTA, CDR2 FQGNSA. Unmatched junction bases numbered 9, after V lost 5 bases and J lost 5 bases. The CDR3 sequence is 15 residues long.